This entry features one T cell receptor (beta chain) sequence. There are 16 residues in the CDR3. Germline CDR1 is SGHRS and CDR2 is YFSETQ. Trimming took 4 bases from V and 0 from J; bases not matched to a gene: 2. This specimen belongs to a study of CD8 T cells in Susac syndrome. cDNA came from about 0.5 to 1 ug RNA primed by random hexamers. Amplification of TCR beta CDR3 across 54 Vbeta and 13 Jbeta was performed with immunoSEQ multiplex PCR. A single record per CDR3 protein comes from TCRdb applying MiXCR to the immunoSEQ multiplex PCR reads. The sample carries about 120,000 distinct CDR3 sequences, around 94% recorded once. Sequencing of TCR beta was carried out in blood CD8+ and CD4+ T cells.

Sequenced: CD4+ T cells from PBMCs. The rearrangement joins TRBV5-1 to TRBJ2-2; TRBD1 matches at 11 bases. The receptor was derived from a human donor in good health. CDR3 protein: CASSPGQGANTGELFF. CDR3 sequence (DNA): TGCGCCAGCAGCCCGGGACAGGGGGCGAACACCGGGGAGCTGTTTTTT. Complete variable domain (other parts from reference TRBV5-1 and TRBJ2-2): KAGVTQTPRYLIKTRGQQVTLSCSPISGHRSVSWYQQTPGQGLQFLFEYFSETQRNKGNFPGRFSGRQFSNSRSEMNVSTLELGDSALYLCASSPGQGANTGELFFGEGSRLTVL.